The table lists the clone carrying this T cell receptor beta chain with many counts. Its antigen is unidentified. This sample is drawn from a study of spatial heterogeneity in lung cancer. Notes on the study in general: Relative to follow-up, resection was when ubiquitous expanded tumor TCRs appeared more in blood.

TCRdb re-derived calls from the 5' RACE reads in MiXCR, one entry per CDR3 protein. The sample lists almost 75,000 distinct CDR3 sequences, 13% occurring once. Specified time point: sample taken at primary tumor resection. Unsorted whole RNA samples from tumor, nontumor lung or frozen PBMC were sequenced. The donor group consisted of under 95 patients who had untreated, early-stage non-small cell lung cancer. The germline V gene has CDR1 SGHTA and CDR2 FQGNSA. With 3 bases removed from V and 8 bases from J, the gap between germline ends came to 14 bases. The CDR3 contains 15 residues. The chain has TRBV7-2 and TRBJ1-6; tentative D call: TRBD1 (5 bases). The source material was PBMCs, sampled at surgery. This clonotype originated in a male donor with early-stage non-small cell lung cancer. CDR3 nucleotide sequence: TGTGCCAGCAGCTTGGGACCAACCCGGGATTCACCCCTCCACTTT. This codes for CASSLGPTRDSPLHF.